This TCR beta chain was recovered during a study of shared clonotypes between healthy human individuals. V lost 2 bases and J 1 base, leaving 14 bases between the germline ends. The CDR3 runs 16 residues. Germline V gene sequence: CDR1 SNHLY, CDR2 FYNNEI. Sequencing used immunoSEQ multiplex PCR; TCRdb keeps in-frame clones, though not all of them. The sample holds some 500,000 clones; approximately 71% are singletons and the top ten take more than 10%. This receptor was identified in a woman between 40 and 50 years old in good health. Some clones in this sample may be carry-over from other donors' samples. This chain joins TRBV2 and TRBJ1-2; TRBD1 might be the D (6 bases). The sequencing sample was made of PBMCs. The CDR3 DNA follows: TGTGCCAGCAGTGAACTCCGGACAGCGCTTAACTATGGCTACACCTTC. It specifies CASSELRTALNYGYTF.